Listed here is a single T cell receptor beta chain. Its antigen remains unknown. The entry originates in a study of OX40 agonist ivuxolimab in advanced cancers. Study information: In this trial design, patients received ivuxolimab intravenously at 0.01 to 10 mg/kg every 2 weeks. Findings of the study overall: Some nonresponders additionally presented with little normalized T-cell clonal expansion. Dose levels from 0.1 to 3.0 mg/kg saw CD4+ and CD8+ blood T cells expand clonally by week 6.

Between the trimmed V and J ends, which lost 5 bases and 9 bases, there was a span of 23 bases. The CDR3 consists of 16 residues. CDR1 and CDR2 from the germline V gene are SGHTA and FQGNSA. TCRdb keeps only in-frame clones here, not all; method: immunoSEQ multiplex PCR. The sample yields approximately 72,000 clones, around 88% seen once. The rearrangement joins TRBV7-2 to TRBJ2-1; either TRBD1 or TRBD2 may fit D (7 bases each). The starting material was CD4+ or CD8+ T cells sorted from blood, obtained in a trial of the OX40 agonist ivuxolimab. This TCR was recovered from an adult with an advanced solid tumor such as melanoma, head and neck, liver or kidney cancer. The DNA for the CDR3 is TGTGCCAGCAGCCAACCCCAGGGGGGGGTTCTGGGTGAGCAGTTCTTC. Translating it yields CASSQPQGGVLGEQFF.